The 24 T cell receptor beta chains given below trace back to one sample, sequenced in a study of blood T cells in healthy people across ages. With a J-beta primer mix and a sample-barcoded 5' primer, a second PCR ran roughly 7 to 11 cycles. TCRdb processed the 5' RACE reads anew with MiXCR; each CDR3 protein has one entry. The sample yields roughly 900,000 distinct CDR3 sequences, 29% seen once. The sample comprised blood. These receptors all stem from a woman of 80 years or more in good health.

This clonotype was observed at least ten times. V is TRBV24-1 and J is TRBJ2-3; D is unresolved. V lost 7 bases and J 1 base, leaving 14 bases between the germline ends. The CDR3 is made up of 15 amino acids. Germline V CDR1 and CDR2: KGHDR, SFDVKD. The CDR3 sequence is CATRKSGSGTDTQYF. The CDR3, as DNA: TGTGCCACCAGAAAAAGTGGGTCTGGCACAGATACGCAGTATTTT.

This chain joins TRBV5-1 and TRBJ1-4, with D perhaps matching TRBD1 (5 bases). V was pared by 4 bases and J by 3 bases, with 10 bases between. Germline CDR1 reads SGHRS; CDR2 reads YFSETQ. CDR3 length equals 14 residues. This chain's CDR3 is CASSPTASNEKLFF. CDR3 nucleotides: TGCGCCAGCAGCCCGACAGCCTCTAATGAAAAACTGTTTTTT.

This clonotype was seen more than once but under ten times. J is TRBJ1-2 and V is TRBV2; 11 nucleotides align to TRBD1. Germline CDR1 SNHLY, CDR2 FYNNEI. Losses at the gene ends were 6 bases for V and 4 bases for J; bases not matched to a gene: 4. The CDR3 contains 14 residues. The CDR3 sequence is CASRGDRGIYGYTF. The CDR3 DNA is TGTGCCAGCAGAGGGGACAGGGGGATCTATGGCTACACCTTC.

As for this clonotype: A clone one base away is much larger, so this may be a read error. V usage is TRBV20-1 and J usage is TRBJ1-2, with 7 bases fitting TRBD1. This CDR3 spans 14 amino acids. Germline V gene sequence: CDR1 DFQATT, CDR2 SNEGSKA (reference sequence). Trimming removed 1 base from V and 4 bases from J; junction bases left unmatched: 6. The CDR3 DNA reads TGCAGTGCTAGAGGGGACAGTTTCGGCTATGGCTACACCTTC. As protein: CSARGDSFGYGYTF.

In its sample, this clonotype was seen many times. This chain uses TRBV20-1 with TRBJ1-1; D is perhaps TRBD1 (5 bases). Trimming shortened V by 0 bases and J by 1 base, and 9 bases separated the two germline ends. This CDR3 is 14 amino acids long. Germline assignment: CDR1 DFQATT and CDR2 SNEGSKA (reference sequence). DNA of the CDR3: TGCAGTGCTAGAGAGGGGGAATCGAACACTGAAGCTTTCTTT. This codes for CSAREGESNTEAFF.

As regards this clonotype: The junction and the germline gene differ at one end; a read error may be behind it. The chain links TRBV24-1 to TRBJ2-5; tentatively, D is TRBD1 or TRBD2 (5 bases each). Germline-derived CDR1 and CDR2 are KGHDR and SFDVKD. There are 16 residues in the CDR3. The CDR3 sequence: CATSDFGTLVGETRYF. The CDR3 DNA is TGTGCCACCAGTGATTTCGGGACGCTCGTGGGGGAGACCCGGTACTTC.

This clonotype came up many times. The genes are TRBV2 and TRBJ2-1; either TRBD1 or TRBD2 may supply D (5 bases each). Germline CDR1 is SNHLY and CDR2 is FYNNEI. The V end was cut by 5 bases, the J end by 9 bases, with 20 bases between. The CDR3 has 15 amino acids. In DNA, the CDR3 is TGTGCCAGCAGTAAGGGACGGACCCAAAATGGTGAGCAGTTCTTC. This codes for CASSKGRTQNGEQFF.

The chain links TRBV5-1 to TRBJ2-7; D uncertain. The CDR3 covers 14 residues. Germline CDR1 and CDR2: SGHRS and YFSETQ. V lost 4 bases and J 3 bases, leaving 14 bases between the germline ends. CDR3 protein: CASSLAPDNYEQYV. CDR3 sequence (DNA): TGCGCCAGCAGCCTCGCGCCCGACAACTACGAGCAGTACGTC.

V gene TRBV30 combines with J gene TRBJ2-1; D perhaps matches TRBD2 (7 bases). CDR1 is GTSNPN, CDR2 SVGIG, per germline (reference sequence). The CDR3 extends over 17 amino acids. V shed 1 base and J shed 7 bases, with 23 bases lying between them. The chain's CDR3 is CAWSGKGGRTTENEQFF. The CDR3 region has the DNA TGTGCCTGGAGTGGAAAGGGGGGGCGAACTACAGAGAATGAGCAGTTCTTC. The full variable domain, with the rest looked up from reference TRBV30 and TRBJ2-1, is SQTIHQWPATLVQPVGSPLSLECTVEGTSNPNLYWYRQAAGRGLQLLFYSVGIGQISSEVPQNLSASRPQDRQFILSSKKLLLSDSGFYLCAWSGKGGRTTENEQFFGPGTRLTVL.

This clonotype appeared many times. The chain carries TRBV7-2 and TRBJ2-4; D possibly corresponds to TRBD1 (5 bases). Germline V CDR1 and CDR2: SGHTA, FQGNSA. The length of the CDR3 is 13 residues. Trimming pared 4 bases from V and 5 bases from J, leaving 9 bases between. The CDR3 DNA follows: TGTGCCAGCAGCTCCTCCAGGGAAAACATTCAGTACTTC. Translating gives CASSSSRENIQYF.

This clonotype was counted a few times. This chain's CDR3 is CASSEASYNEQYF. CDR3 DNA sequence: TGTGCCAGCAGTGAAGCGTCCTACAATGAGCAGTACTTC. V gene TRBV6-1 combines with J gene TRBJ2-1; D remains ambiguous. The J call may be mistaken, given a closer DNA end match to TRBJ2-7. Germline loops: CDR1 MNHNS, CDR2 SASEGT. This CDR3 spans 13 amino acids.

This clonotype occurred a few times. The V gene is TRBV15, the J gene TRBJ2-3; tentatively, D is TRBD1 or TRBD2 (6 bases each). The CDR3 extends over 15 amino acids. The germline V gene has CDR1 LNHNV and CDR2 YYDKDF (reference sequence). Trimming removed 0 bases at V and 5 bases at J, with 12 bases between. CDR3 in amino acids: CATSRDRGDIDTQYF. The DNA for the CDR3 is TGTGCCACCAGCAGAGATCGCGGGGACATAGATACGCAGTATTTT.

V is TRBV3-1 and J is TRBJ2-3, with D perhaps TRBD1 (7 bases). V was clipped by 6 bases and J by 2 bases, with 15 bases between them. CDR1 and CDR2 from the germline V gene are LGHDT and YNNKEL (reference sequence). The CDR3 length is 15 residues. The CDR3 sequence: CASSVQGGFTDTQYF. Written as DNA, the CDR3 is TGTGCCAGCAGTGTCCAGGGGGGCTTCACAGATACGCAGTATTTT.

This clonotype was recorded a few times. V and J are TRBV24-1 and TRBJ1-2; D gene unclear. With 6 bases removed from V and 0 bases from J, the gap between germline ends came to 13 bases. CDR3 length: 15 residues. Germline V gives CDR1 KGHDR, CDR2 SFDVKD. This chain's CDR3 is CATSNPGLPNYGYTF. The DNA of the CDR3 is TGTGCCACCAGTAACCCAGGCCTGCCTAACTATGGCTACACCTTC.

This clonotype was recorded many times. The rearrangement links TRBV2 to TRBJ1-5; 8 bases line up with TRBD1. V lost 4 bases, J lost 0 bases, and 5 bases stayed unmatched. The CDR3 totals 16 residues. CDR1 is SNHLY and CDR2 is FYNNEI in the germline V gene. In nucleotides, the CDR3 is TGTGCCAGCAGTGGATCGACAGGGGATAGCAATCAGCCCCAGCATTTT. Translation gives CASSGSTGDSNQPQHF.

V gene TRBV20-1 combines with J gene TRBJ2-7; weak D call: TRBD2 (6 bases). This CDR3 region has 12 residues. Between the trimmed V and J ends, which lost 0 bases and 6 bases, there was a span of 9 bases. From germline, CDR1 is DFQATT and CDR2 SNEGSKA (reference sequence). This CDR3 reads CSARDGGAEQYF. The CDR3 DNA reads as TGCAGTGCTAGAGATGGAGGGGCCGAGCAGTACTTC.

Remarks on this clonotype: One end of the junction fails to match germline, which may point to a read error. This chain uses TRBV18 with TRBJ2-5; the match to TRBD1 covers 8 bases. The CDR3 is made up of 15 amino acids. Germline loops: CDR1 KGHSH, CDR2 LQKENI. The CDR3: CARSPRRTGQETQYF. The CDR3 nucleotides are TGTGCCAGATCACCACGCCGGACAGGGCAAGAGACCCAGTACTTC. The whole variable domain, filled in from reference TRBV18 and TRBJ2-5, reads NAGVMQNPRHLVRRRGQEARLRCSPMKGHSHVYWYRQLPEEGLKFMVYLQKENIIDESGMPKERFSAEFPKEGPSILRIQQVVRGDSAAYFCARSPRRTGQETQYFGPGTRLLVL.

This clonotype was detected a few times. The J gene is TRBJ2-1, the V gene TRBV20-1, with a tentative D call TRBD1 (5 bases). TRBJ2-7 matches the DNA end more closely, so the J call is doubtful. The CDR3 is 15 residues long. CDR1 is DFQATT and CDR2 is SNEGSKA in the germline V gene (reference sequence). CDR3 protein: CSAPGEWGSYNEQYF. Here the CDR3 DNA reads TGCAGTGCCCCTGGAGAATGGGGCTCCTACAATGAGCAGTACTTC.

To note about this clonotype: A clone one base away is much larger, so this may be a read error. The chain joins TRBV18 to TRBJ1-2; 7 bases are a match to TRBD1. The CDR3 spans 14 residues. From germline, CDR1 is KGHSH and CDR2 LQKENI. The CDR3 reads CTSSPTGVGYGYTF. CDR3 in DNA: TGTACCAGCTCACCTACAGGGGTGGGCTATGGCTACACCTTC.

Notes on this clonotype: A much larger clone differs by one base, so this may be a read error. The missing conserved phenylalanine or tryptophan at the end of this CDR3 makes a read error likely. The chain is built from TRBV4-1 and TRBJ1-1, with unresolved D. The CDR3 is made up of 15 amino acids. Germline lookup yields CDR1 MGHRA and CDR2 YSYEKL. V lost 0 bases, J lost 4 bases, and 12 bases lay in between. The CDR3 loop is CASSQETGMPTEAFC. The CDR3 DNA sequence: TGCGCCAGCAGCCAAGAAACGGGCATGCCCACTGAAGCTTTCTGT.

The rearrangement uses TRBV27 and TRBJ2-1; 7 bases are a match to TRBD1. There are 17 residues in the CDR3. V gave up 3 bases and J gave up 8 bases; unmatched junction bases: 16. Germline loops: CDR1 MNHEY, CDR2 SMNVEV (reference sequence). The CDR3 loop is CASSLFRMGQPWDEQFF. The CDR3 DNA is TGTGCCAGCAGTTTGTTCAGGATGGGACAGCCTTGGGATGAGCAGTTCTTC.

In this sample, this clonotype turned up a few times. This may be a read error: a much more frequent sequence differs by one nucleotide. Written as DNA, the CDR3 is TGTGCCAGCAGCTTAGGAAGTTGGGAACAAGAGACCCAGTTCTTC. This gives the protein CASSLGSWEQETQFF. V is TRBV7-2 and J is TRBJ2-5; no firm D call. The end of the DNA is better explained by TRBJ2-1, so the J call may be wrong. The CDR3 runs 15 residues. CDR1 is SGHTA and CDR2 is FQGNSA in the germline V gene.

The chain links TRBV14 to TRBJ2-3; D possibly matches TRBD1 or TRBD2 (5 bases each). The germline gives CDR1 SGHDN, CDR2 FVKESK. V lost 4 bases and J 5 bases, leaving 16 bases between the germline ends. The CDR3 consists of 15 residues. CDR3 sequence reads: CASSPRGRAGDTQYF. The CDR3 DNA follows: TGTGCCAGCAGCCCCCGGGGCAGGGCCGGAGATACGCAGTATTTT.

V gene TRBV5-5 combines with J gene TRBJ1-5, with D possibly matching TRBD1 (6 bases). The CDR3 runs 16 residues. Germline V lookup: CDR1 SGHKS, CDR2 YYEKEE (reference sequence). The V and J ends lost 4 bases and 5 bases respectively, with 19 bases between them. The CDR3 bases are TGTGCCAGCAGCCCTATCCGGGGGGGGCTTTATCAGCCCCAGCATTTT. It is translated as CASSPIRGGLYQPQHF.